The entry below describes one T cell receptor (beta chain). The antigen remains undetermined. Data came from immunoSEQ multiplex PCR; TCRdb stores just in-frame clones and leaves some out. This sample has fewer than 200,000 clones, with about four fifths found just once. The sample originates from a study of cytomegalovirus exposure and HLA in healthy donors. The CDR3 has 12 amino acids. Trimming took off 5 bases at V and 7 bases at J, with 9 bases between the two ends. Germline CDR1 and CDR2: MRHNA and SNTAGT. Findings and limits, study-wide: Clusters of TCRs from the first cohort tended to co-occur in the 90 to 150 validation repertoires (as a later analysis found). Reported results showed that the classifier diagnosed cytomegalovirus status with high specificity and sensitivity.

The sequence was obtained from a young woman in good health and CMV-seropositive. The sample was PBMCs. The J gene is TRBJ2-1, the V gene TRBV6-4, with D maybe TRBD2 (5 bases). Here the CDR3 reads CASSQTGNEQFF. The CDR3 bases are TGTGCCAGCAGTCAAACGGGAAATGAGCAGTTCTTC.